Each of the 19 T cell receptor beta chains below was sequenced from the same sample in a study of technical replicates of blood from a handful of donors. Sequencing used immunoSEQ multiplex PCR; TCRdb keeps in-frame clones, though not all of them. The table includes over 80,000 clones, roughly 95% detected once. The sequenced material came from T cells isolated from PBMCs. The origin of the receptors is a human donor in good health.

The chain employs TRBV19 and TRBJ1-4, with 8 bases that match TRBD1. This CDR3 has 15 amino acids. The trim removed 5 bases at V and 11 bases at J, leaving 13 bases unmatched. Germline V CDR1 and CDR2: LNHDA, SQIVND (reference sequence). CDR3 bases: TGTGCCAGTAGTCCGAGGACAGGGCCTAAGGGGAAACTGTTTTTT. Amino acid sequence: CASSPRTGPKGKLFF.

The CDR3 reads CAWHPRAGGKGEQFF. The CDR3 DNA reads TGTGCCTGGCACCCCAGAGCGGGAGGAAAAGGAGAGCAGTTCTTC. The chain has TRBV30 and TRBJ2-1; 9 bases align to TRBD2. Trimming cost V 5 bases and J 10 bases; bases outside gene matches: 15. This CDR3 has 15 residues. Germline CDR1 reads GTSNPN; CDR2 reads SVGIG (reference sequence).

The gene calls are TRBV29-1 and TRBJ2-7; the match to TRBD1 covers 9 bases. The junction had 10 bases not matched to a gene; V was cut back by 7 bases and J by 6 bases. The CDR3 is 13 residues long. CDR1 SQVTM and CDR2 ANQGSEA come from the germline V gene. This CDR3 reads CSAGTGGGFEQYF. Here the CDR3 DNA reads TGCAGCGCCGGTACAGGGGGCGGTTTCGAGCAGTACTTC.

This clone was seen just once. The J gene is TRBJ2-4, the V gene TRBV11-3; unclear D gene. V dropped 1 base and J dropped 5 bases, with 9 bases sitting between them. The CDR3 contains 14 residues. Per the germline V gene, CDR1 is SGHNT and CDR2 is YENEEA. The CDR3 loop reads CASSLARIQNIQYF. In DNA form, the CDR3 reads TGTGCCAGCAGCTTAGCGCGAATCCAAAACATTCAGTACTTC.

CDR3 amino acids: CASSDSGLNTEAFF. The CDR3 nucleotides are TGTGCCAGCAGCGACTCAGGGTTGAACACTGAAGCTTTCTTT. The chain is built from TRBV9 and TRBJ1-1; perhaps TRBD1 as D (5 bases). The CDR3 is 14 residues long. Per germline, CDR1 SGDLS and CDR2 YYNGEE. V lost 3 bases and J lost 0, with 9 bases in between.

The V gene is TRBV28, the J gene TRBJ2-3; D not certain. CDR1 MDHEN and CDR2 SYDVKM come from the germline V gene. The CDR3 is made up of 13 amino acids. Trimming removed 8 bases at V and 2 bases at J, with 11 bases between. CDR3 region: CASLEESTDTQYF. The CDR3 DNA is TGTGCCAGCCTTGAGGAGTCCACAGATACGCAGTATTTT.

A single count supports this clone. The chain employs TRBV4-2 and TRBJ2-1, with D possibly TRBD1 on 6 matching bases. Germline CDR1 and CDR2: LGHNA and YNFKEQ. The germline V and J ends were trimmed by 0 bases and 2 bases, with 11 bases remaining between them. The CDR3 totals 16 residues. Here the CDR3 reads CASSQDLGTPYNEQFF. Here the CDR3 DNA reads TGTGCCAGCAGCCAAGATCTCGGGACACCCTACAATGAGCAGTTCTTC.

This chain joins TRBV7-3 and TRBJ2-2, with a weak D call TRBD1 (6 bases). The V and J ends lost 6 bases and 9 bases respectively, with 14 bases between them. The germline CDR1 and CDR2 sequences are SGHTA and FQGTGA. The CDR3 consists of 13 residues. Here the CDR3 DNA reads TGTGCCAGCAGTACAACAGGGTTACGGGAGCTGTTTTTT. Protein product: CASSTTGLRELFF. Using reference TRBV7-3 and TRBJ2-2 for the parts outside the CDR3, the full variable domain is GAGVSQTPSNKVTEKGKYVELRCDPISGHTALYWYRQSLGQGPEFLIYFQGTGAADDSGLPNDRFFAVRPEGSVSTLKIQRTERGDSAVYLCASSTTGLRELFFGEGSRLTVL.

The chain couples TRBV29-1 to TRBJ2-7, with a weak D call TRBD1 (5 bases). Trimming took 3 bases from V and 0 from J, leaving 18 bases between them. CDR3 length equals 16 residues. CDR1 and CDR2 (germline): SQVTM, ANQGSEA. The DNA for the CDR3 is TGCAGCGTTGAGTTAAGGGATCCGGACACCTCCTACGAGCAGTACTTC. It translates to CSVELRDPDTSYEQYF.

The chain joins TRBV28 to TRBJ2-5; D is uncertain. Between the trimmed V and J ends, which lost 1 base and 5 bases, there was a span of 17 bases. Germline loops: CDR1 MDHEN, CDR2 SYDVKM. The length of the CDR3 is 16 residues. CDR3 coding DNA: TGTGCCAGCAGTTTATTCATTGGTGTCCCTACGGAGACCCAGTACTTC. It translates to CASSLFIGVPTETQYF. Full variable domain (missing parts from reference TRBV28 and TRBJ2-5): DVKVTQSSRYLVKRTGEKVFLECVQDMDHENMFWYRQDPGLGLRLIYFSYDVKMKEKGDIPEGYSVSREKKERFSLILESASTNQTSMYLCASSLFIGVPTETQYFGPGTRLLVL.

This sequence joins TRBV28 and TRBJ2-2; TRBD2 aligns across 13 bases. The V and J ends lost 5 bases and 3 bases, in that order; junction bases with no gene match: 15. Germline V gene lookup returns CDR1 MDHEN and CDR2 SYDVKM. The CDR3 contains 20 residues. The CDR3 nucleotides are TGTGCCAGCAGTACCACTTCGGGGACTAGCGGGACCGAGTACACCGGGGAGCTGTTTTTT. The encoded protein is CASSTTSGTSGTEYTGELFF. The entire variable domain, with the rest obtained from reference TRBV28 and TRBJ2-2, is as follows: DVKVTQSSRYLVKRTGEKVFLECVQDMDHENMFWYRQDPGLGLRLIYFSYDVKMKEKGDIPEGYSVSREKKERFSLILESASTNQTSMYLCASSTTSGTSGTEYTGELFFGEGSRLTVL.

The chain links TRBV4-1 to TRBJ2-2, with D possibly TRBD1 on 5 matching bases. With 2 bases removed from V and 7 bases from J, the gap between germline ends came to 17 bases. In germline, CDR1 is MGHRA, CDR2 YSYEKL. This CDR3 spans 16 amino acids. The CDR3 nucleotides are TGCGCCAGCAGCCAACTGCCCACAGGCCTCATCGGGGAGCTGTTTTTT. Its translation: CASSQLPTGLIGELFF.

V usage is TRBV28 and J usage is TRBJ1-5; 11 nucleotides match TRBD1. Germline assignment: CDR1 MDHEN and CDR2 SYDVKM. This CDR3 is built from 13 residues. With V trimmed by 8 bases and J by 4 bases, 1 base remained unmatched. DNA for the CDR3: TGTGCCAGCGGGACAGGGGGGAATCAGCCCCAGCATTTT. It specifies CASGTGGNQPQHF. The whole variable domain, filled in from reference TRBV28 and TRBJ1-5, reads DVKVTQSSRYLVKRTGEKVFLECVQDMDHENMFWYRQDPGLGLRLIYFSYDVKMKEKGDIPEGYSVSREKKERFSLILESASTNQTSMYLCASGTGGNQPQHFGDGTRLSIL.

The CDR3 DNA follows: TGTGCCAGCAGTGAATTGGGGAGGGCCTCCAATGAGCAGTTCTTC. It yields the protein CASSELGRASNEQFF. The genes are TRBV6-1 and TRBJ2-1, with 7 bases identical to TRBD2. The CDR3 covers 15 residues. V shed 2 bases and J 6 bases; nucleotides not matched to a gene: 7. Germline V gene sequence: CDR1 MNHNS, CDR2 SASEGT.

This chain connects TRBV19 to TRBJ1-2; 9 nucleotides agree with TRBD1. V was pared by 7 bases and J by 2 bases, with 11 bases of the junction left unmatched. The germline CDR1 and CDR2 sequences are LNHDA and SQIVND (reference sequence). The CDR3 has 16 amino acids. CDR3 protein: CASTTHRDRVNYGYTF. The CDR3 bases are TGTGCCAGTACCACTCACCGGGACAGGGTGAACTATGGCTACACCTTC. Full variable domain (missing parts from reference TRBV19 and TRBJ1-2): DGGITQSPKYLFRKEGQNVTLSCEQNLNHDAMYWYRQDPGQGLRLIYYSQIVNDFQKGDIAEGYSVSREKKESFPLTVTSAQKNPTAFYLCASTTHRDRVNYGYTFGSGTRLTVV.

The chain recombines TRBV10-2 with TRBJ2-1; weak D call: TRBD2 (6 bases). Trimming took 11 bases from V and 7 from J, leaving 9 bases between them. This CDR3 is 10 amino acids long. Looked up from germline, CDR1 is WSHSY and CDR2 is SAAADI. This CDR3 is CAVAGNEQFF. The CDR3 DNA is TGCGCCGTTGCGGGGAATGAGCAGTTCTTC.

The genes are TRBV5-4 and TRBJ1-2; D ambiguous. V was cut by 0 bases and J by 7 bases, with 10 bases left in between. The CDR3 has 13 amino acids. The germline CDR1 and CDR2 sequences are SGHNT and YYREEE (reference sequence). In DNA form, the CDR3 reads TGTGCCAGCAGCTTGGGGGCTTCGGTTGGCTACACCTTC. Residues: CASSLGASVGYTF.

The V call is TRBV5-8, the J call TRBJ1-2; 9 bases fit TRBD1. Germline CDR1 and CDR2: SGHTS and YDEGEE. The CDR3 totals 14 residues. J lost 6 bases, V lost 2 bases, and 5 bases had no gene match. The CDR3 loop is CASSFGQGRNGYTF. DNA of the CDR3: TGTGCCAGCAGCTTTGGACAGGGGAGGAATGGCTACACCTTC.

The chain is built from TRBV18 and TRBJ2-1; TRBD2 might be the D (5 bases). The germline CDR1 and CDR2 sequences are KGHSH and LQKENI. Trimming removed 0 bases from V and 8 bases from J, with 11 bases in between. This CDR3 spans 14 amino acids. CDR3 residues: CASSPPGVVDEQFF. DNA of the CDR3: TGTGCCAGCTCACCACCGGGAGTAGTGGATGAGCAGTTCTTC. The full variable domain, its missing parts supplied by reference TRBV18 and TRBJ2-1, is NAGVMQNPRHLVRRRGQEARLRCSPMKGHSHVYWYRQLPEEGLKFMVYLQKENIIDESGMPKERFSAEFPKEGPSILRIQQVVRGDSAAYFCASSPPGVVDEQFFGPGTRLTVL.